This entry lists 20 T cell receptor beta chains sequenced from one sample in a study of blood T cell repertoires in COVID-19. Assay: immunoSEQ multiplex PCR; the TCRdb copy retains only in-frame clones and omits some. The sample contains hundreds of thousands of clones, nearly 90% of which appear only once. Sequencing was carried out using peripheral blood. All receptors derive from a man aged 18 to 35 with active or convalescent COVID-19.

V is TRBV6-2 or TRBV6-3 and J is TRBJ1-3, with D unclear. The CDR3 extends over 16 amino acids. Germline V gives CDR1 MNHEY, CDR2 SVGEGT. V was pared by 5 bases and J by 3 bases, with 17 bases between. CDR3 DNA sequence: TGTGCCAGCAGTATACTTGCCGTAAGATTTGGAAACACCATATATTTT. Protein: CASSILAVRFGNTIYF.

CDR3 nucleotides: TGTGCCAGCTGTCGTAATGAAAAACTGTTTTTT. As protein: CASCRNEKLFF. This sequence joins TRBV28 and TRBJ1-4, with unresolved D. The CDR3 has 11 amino acids. In germline, CDR1 is MDHEN, CDR2 SYDVKM. The V end was cut by 8 bases, the J end by 4 bases, with 5 bases between.

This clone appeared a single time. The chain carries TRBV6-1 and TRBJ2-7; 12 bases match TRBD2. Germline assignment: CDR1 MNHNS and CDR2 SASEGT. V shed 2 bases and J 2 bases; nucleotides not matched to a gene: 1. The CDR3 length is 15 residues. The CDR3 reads CASSEPSGGAYEQYF. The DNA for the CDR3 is TGTGCCAGCAGTGAACCTAGCGGGGGGGCCTACGAGCAGTACTTC.

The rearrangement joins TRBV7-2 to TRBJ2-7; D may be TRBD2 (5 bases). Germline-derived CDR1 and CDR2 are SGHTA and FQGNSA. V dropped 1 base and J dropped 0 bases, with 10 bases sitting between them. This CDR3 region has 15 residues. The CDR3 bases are TGTGCCAGCAGCTTAGTAAACGGGAACTCCTACGAGCAGTACTTC. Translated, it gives CASSLVNGNSYEQYF.

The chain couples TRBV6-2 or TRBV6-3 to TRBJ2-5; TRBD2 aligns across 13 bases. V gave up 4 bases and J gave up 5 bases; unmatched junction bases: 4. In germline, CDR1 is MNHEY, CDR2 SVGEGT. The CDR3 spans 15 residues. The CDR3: CASSSGLAGRETQYF. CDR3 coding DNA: TGTGCCAGCAGTTCGGGACTAGCGGGGAGGGAGACCCAGTACTTC.

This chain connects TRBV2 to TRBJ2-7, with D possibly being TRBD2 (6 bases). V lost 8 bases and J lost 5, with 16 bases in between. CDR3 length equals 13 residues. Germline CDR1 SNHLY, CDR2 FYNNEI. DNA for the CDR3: TGTGCCAGCCGGGGGAGGTATACGGACGAGCAGTACTTC. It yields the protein CASRGRYTDEQYF.

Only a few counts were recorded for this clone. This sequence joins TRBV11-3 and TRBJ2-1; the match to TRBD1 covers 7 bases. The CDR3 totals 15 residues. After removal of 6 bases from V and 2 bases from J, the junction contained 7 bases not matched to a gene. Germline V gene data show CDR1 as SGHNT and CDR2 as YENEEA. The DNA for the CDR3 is TGTGCCAGCAGACACAGGGGTTGGGCCTACAATGAGCAGTTCTTC. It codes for CASRHRGWAYNEQFF. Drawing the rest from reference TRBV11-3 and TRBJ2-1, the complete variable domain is EAGVVQSPRYKIIEKKQPVAFWCNPISGHNTLYWYLQNLGQGPELLIRYENEEAVDDSQLPKDRFSAERLKGVDSTLKIQPAELGDSAVYLCASRHRGWAYNEQFFGPGTRLTVL.

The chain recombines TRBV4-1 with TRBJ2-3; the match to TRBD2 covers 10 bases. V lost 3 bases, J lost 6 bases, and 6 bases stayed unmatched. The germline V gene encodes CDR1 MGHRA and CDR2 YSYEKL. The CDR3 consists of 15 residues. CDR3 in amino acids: CASSQERGGGDTQYF. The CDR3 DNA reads TGCGCCAGCAGCCAGGAGCGGGGGGGCGGGGATACGCAGTATTTT.

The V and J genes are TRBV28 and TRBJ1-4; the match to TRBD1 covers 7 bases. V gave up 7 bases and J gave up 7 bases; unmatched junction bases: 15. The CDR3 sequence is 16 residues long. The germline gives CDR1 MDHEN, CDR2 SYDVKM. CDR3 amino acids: CASTTVAGGFGEKLFF. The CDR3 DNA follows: TGTGCCAGCACCACCGTGGCAGGGGGTTTCGGTGAAAAACTGTTTTTT.

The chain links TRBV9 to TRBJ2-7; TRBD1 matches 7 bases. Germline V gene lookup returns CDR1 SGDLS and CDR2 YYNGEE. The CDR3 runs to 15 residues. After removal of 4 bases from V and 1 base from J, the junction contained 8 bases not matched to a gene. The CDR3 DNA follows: TGTGCCAGCAGCCGATCAGGGGGTCTTTCCTACGAGCAGTACTTC. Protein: CASSRSGGLSYEQYF.

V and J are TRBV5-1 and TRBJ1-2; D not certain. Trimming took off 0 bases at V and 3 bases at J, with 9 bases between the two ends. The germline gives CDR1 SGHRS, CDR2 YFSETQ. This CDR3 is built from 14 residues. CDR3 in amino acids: CASSLGAPHYGYTF. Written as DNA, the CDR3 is TGCGCCAGCAGCTTGGGAGCCCCCCACTATGGCTACACCTTC.

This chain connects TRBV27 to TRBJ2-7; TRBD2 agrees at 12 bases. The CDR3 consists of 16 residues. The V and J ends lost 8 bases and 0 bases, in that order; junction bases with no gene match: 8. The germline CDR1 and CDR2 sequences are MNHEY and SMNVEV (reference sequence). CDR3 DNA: TGTGCCAGCGCGGGACTAGCGGGTGCACACTCCTACGAGCAGTACTTC. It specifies CASAGLAGAHSYEQYF.

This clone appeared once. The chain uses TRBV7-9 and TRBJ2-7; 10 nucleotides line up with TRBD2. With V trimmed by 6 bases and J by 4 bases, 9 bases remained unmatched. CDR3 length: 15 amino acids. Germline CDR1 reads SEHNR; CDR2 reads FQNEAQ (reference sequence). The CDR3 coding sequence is TGTGCCAGCAGTTCGCCTAGCGGGAGTGGGTACGAGCAGTACTTC. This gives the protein CASSSPSGSGYEQYF.

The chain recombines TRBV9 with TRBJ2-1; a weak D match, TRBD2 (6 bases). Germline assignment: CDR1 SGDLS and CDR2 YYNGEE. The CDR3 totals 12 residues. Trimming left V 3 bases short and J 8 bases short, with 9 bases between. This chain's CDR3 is CASSGGGYEQFF. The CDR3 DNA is TGTGCCAGCAGCGGAGGAGGGTATGAGCAGTTCTTC.

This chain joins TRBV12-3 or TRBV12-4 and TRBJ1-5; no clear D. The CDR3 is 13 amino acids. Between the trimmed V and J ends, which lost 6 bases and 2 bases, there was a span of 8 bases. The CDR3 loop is CASSPAGNQPQHF. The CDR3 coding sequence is TGTGCCAGCAGCCCCGCAGGCAATCAGCCCCAGCATTTT.

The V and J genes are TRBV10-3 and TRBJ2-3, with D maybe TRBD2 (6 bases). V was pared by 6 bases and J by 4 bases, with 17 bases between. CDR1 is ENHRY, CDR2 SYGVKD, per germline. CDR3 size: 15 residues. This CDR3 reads CAISGISAGSDTQYF. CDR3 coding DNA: TGTGCCATCAGCGGTATAAGCGCGGGGTCAGATACGCAGTATTTT.

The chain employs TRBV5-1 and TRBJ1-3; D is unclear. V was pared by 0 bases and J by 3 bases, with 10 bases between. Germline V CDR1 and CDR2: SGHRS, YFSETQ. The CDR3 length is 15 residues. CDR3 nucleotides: TGCGCCAGCAGCTTGGCCGGGGTAGGTGGAAACACCATATATTTT. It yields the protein CASSLAGVGGNTIYF.

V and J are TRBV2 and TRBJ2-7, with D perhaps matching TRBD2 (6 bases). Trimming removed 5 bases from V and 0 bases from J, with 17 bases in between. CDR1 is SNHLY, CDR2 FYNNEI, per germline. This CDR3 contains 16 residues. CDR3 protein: CASSRLIGGTSYEQYF. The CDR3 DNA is TGTGCCAGCAGTCGACTCATCGGCGGGACCTCCTACGAGCAGTACTTC.

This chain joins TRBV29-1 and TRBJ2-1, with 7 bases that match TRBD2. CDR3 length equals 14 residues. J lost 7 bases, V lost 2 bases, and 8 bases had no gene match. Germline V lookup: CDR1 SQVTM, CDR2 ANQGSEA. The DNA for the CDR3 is TGCAGCGTTGAAACTGGGAGGGCGAGGAATGAGCAGTTCTTC. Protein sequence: CSVETGRARNEQFF.

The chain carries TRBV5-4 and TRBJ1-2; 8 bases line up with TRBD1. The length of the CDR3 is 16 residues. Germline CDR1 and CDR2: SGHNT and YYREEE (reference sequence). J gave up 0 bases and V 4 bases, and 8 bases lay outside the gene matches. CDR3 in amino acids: CASSIGQGGTNYGYTF. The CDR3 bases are TGTGCCAGCAGCATAGGACAGGGAGGAACTAACTATGGCTACACCTTC.